These T cell receptor beta chains were read from a single sample in a study of blood T cell repertoires in COVID-19. Some clones are missing from TCRdb's copy, which holds only in-frame ones; the method was immunoSEQ multiplex PCR. The sample records about 120,000 clones, around 89% being singletons. The specimen sequenced was peripheral blood. These receptors were obtained from a human donor with acute or convalescent COVID-19. The donor label of this sample is uncertain. Each CDR3 is given with its conserved first and last residue. The order of the fields is V gene, D gene, CDR3 protein. A D gene is named only where the DNA matches it firmly.

TRBV28 . CASRTWTVDQPQHF
TRBV13 . CASSLRGTAYEQYF
TRBV4-1 . CASSQGARGSGNTIYF
TRBV6-1 . CASSENRFYGYTF
TRBV6-5 . CASSYHNSMNTEAFF
TRBV6-2/TRBV6-3 . CASGLASVLSGNEAFF
TRBV7-9 . CASSLGQNYGYTF
TRBV5-1 TRBD1 CASSSGQGGSGGRGYTF
TRBV19 . CASSILTAGNYGYTF
TRBV6-6 . CASSYSMLLPTDTQYF
TRBV2 TRBD2 CASSERGLAGRYEQYF
TRBV19 TRBD2 CASSLGLAYNEQFF
TRBV7-4 . CASSLRGRISNQPQHF
TRBV28 . CASSTRGGARGTEAFF
TRBV5-1 . CASSLGYSSGGGKPQHF
TRBV9 TRBD1 CASSVGEGASYNEQFF
TRBV27 . CASSLAPPGNEQYF
TRBV4-2 . CASSQTNYEQYF
TRBV7-8 . CASSTGWEETQYF
TRBV5-8 TRBD1 CASSTGTGGAFNYGYTF
TRBV4-3 . CASSQDGGSTEAFF
TRBV5-6 . CASTVPGFTEAFF
TRBV7-9 . CASSLGQWGYTF
TRBV28 . CASSFFGREKLFF
TRBV18 . CASSTGSGVETQYF
TRBV7-3 . CASSPTRSATGSYGYTF
TRBV27 TRBD1 CASGKDRGLRELFF
TRBV6-5 TRBD1 CASSNGDSSYEQYF
TRBV9 . CASSVVPGAHSPLHF
TRBV14 . CASSPLPRAANTGELFF
TRBV19 . CASRIRAGLVSAEAFF
TRBV19 TRBD1 CASSLRGPGANVLTF
TRBV7-2 . CASSLEQRAANTGELFF
TRBV9 TRBD1 CASSVGTAFTDTQYF
TRBV28 TRBD1 CASSSGTGSPLHF
TRBV20-1 . CSASSVQGIGYEQYF
TRBV28 TRBD1 CASSPGTASDTQYF
TRBV27 TRBD2 CASSKLAGFENEQFF
TRBV9 TRBD1 CASSAGQGTDTQYF
TRBV28 . CASSLIQNTQYF
TRBV11-3 . CASSLEPIPVPNQPQHF
TRBV12-3/TRBV12-4 . CASSLSQGQPQHF
TRBV7-3 . CASSLTSNEKLFF
TRBV3-1/TRBV3-2 . CASSQVITVTTDTQYF
TRBV6-1 TRBD1 CASRRPGQGGDAFF
TRBV6-6 . CASSYVDRYNSPLHF
TRBV6-2/TRBV6-3 . CASSYSTRSGNIQYF
TRBV20-1 . CSASRVQNTEAFF
TRBV18 TRBD1 CASSSDRETTQYF
TRBV4-3 TRBD2 CASSQDGASGRIDTQYF